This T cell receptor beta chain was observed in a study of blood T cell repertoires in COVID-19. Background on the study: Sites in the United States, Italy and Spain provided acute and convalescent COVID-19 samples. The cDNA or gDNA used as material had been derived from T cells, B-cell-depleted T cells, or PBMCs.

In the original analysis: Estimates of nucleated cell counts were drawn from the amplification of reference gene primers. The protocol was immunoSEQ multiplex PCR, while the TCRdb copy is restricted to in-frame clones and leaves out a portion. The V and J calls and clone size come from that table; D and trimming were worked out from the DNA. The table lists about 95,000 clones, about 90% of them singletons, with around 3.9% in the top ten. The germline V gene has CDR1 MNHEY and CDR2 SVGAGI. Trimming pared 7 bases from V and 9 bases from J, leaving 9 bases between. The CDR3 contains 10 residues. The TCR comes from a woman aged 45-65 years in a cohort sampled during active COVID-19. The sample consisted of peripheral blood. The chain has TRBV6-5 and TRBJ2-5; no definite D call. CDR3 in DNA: TGTGCCAGCAACCGCGAGCCCCAGTACTTC. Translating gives CASNREPQYF.